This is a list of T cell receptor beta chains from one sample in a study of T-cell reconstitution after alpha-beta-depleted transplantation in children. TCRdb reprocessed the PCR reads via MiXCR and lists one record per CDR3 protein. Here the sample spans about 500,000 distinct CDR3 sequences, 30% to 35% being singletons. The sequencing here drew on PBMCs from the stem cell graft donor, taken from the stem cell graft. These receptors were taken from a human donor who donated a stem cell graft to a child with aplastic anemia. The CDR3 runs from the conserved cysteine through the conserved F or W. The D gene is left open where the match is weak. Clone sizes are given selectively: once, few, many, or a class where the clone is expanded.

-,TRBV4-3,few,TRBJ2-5,CASSQVIGFWETQYF,TGCGCCAGCAGCCAAGTGATAGGGTTTTGGGAGACCCAGTACTTC
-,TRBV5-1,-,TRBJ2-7,CASSLGTFSREPYEQYF,TGCGCCAGCAGCTTGGGGACTTTTTCGCGGGAACCCTACGAGCAGTACTTC
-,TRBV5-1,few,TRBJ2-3,CASSLAPGADTQYF,TGCGCCAGCAGCTTGGCCCCGGGGGCAGATACGCAGTATTTT
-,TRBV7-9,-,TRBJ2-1,CASSLSSGIFIF,TGTGCCAGCAGCTTGAGTAGCGGTATTTTTATCTTC
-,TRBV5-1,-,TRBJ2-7,CASSLNAGGASSYEQYF,TGCGCCAGCAGCTTGAACGCTGGCGGAGCAAGCTCCTACGAGCAGTACTTC
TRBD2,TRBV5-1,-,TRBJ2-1,CASSHRLAGGDLSSYNEQFF,TGCGCCAGCAGCCATCGACTAGCGGGAGGGGATTTGAGCTCCTACAATGAGCAGTTCTTC
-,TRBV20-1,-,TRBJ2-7,CSASYFGSRYEQYF,TGCAGTGCTAGCTATTTCGGGAGCCGCTACGAGCAGTACTTC
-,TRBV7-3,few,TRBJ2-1,CASSHRDSSYNEQFF,TGTGCCAGCAGCCACCGGGACTCATCGTACAATGAGCAGTTCTTC
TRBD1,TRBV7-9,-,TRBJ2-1,CASSQTGVYNEQFF,TGTGCCAGTTCCCAGACAGGGGTCTACAATGAGCAGTTCTTC
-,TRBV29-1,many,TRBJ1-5,CSVRGGLNQPQHF,TGCAGCGTTAGAGGGGGGTTGAATCAGCCCCAGCATTTT
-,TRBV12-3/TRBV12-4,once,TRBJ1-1,CASSLGGHNEAFF,TGTGCCAGCAGTTTGGGGGGGCACAATGAAGCTTTCTTT
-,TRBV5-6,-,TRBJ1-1,CASKGETEAFF,TGTGCCAGCAAAGGGGAAACTGAAGCTTTCTTT
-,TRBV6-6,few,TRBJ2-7,CASRYETGEQYF,TGTGCCAGCAGATATGAAACTGGGGAGCAGTACTTC
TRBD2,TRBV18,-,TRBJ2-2,CASSPGAGVHTGELFF,TGTGCCAGCTCACCAGGAGCGGGAGTACACACCGGGGAGCTGTTTTTT
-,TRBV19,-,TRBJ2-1,CASSIGYYNEQFF,TGTGCCAGTAGTATCGGCTACTACAATGAGCAGTTCTTC
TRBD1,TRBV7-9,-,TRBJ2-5,CASSGRQGHRTQYF,TGTGCCAGCAGCGGGCGACAGGGTCATCGGACCCAGTACTTC
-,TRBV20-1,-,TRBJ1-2,CSARMYKDGPHGYTF,TGCAGTGCTAGGATGTATAAGGACGGCCCCCATGGCTACACCTTC
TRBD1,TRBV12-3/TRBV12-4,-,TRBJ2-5,CASSGQGTMETQYF,TGTGCCAGCAGCGGACAGGGGACGATGGAGACCCAGTACTTC
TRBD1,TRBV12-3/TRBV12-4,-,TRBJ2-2,CASSPPGQTTGELFF,TGTGCCAGCAGTCCCCCGGGACAGACCACCGGGGAGCTGTTTTTT
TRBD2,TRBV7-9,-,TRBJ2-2,CASSVAAGGYTGELFF,TGTGCCAGCAGCGTGGCGGCGGGAGGGTACACCGGGGAGCTGTTTTTT
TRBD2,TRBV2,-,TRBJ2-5,CASITWTSGEQETQYF,TGTGCCAGCATCACCTGGACTAGCGGTGAGCAAGAGACCCAGTACTTC
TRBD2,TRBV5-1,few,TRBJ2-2,CASSASGKGTGELFF,TGCGCCAGCAGCGCTAGCGGGAAGGGAACCGGGGAGCTGTTTTTT
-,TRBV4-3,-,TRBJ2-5,CASSQDWWRLQETQYF,TGCGCCAGCAGCCAAGATTGGTGGAGACTCCAAGAGACCCAGTACTTC
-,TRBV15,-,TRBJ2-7,CATSRELASSSYEQYF,TGTGCCACCAGCAGGGAACTCGCCTCGAGCTCCTACGAGCAGTACTTC
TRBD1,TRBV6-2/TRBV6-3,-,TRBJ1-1,CASSYPGGTEAFF,TGTGCCAGCAGTTATCCAGGGGGCACTGAAGCTTTCTTT
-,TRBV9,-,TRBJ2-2,CASSAPTLKTNTGELFF,TGTGCCAGCAGCGCCCCGACCTTGAAGACGAACACCGGGGAGCTGTTTTTT
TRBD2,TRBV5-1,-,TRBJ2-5,CASRAGEETQYF,TGCGCCAGCAGGGCGGGAGAAGAGACCCAGTACTTC
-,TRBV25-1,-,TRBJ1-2,CASSESGTGYGYTF,TGTGCCAGCAGTGAATCCGGGACGGGCTATGGCTACACCTTC
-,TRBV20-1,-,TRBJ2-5,CSARGPGYGETQYF,TGCAGTGCTAGAGGTCCGGGCTACGGAGAGACCCAGTACTTC
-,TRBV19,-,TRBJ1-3,CASSIGPGRTNTIYF,TGTGCCAGTAGTATAGGTCCGGGGCGGACAAACACCATATATTTT
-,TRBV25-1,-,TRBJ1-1,CASRGPVDTEAFF,TGTGCCAGCAGAGGACCAGTGGACACTGAAGCTTTCTTT
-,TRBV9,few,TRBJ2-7,CASSVGVAASYEQYF,TGTGCCAGCAGCGTAGGAGTAGCGGCCAGCTACGAGCAGTACTTC
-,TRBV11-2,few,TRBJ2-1,CASSLRSPTRTFDYEQFF,TGTGCCAGCAGCTTACGGTCTCCGACCCGGACATTCGACTATGAGCAGTTCTTC
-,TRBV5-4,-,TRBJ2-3,CASSSEGGEGTDTQYF,TGTGCCAGCAGCTCTGAGGGGGGAGAGGGCACAGATACGCAGTATTTT
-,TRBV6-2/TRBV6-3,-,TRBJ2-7,CASSLADRGHEQYF,TGTGCCAGCAGTTTAGCGGACCGAGGACACGAGCAGTACTTC
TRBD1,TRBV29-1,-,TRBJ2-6,CSARKVRGHLSGANVLTF,TGCAGCGCCCGAAAGGTGAGGGGGCACCTCTCTGGGGCCAACGTCCTGACTTTC
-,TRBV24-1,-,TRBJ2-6,CATSVGAAGANVLTF,TGTGCCACCAGTGTAGGGGCGGCTGGGGCCAACGTCCTGACTTTC
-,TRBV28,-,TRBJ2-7,CASSFRVRRDPPYEQYF,TGTGCCAGCAGTTTCAGAGTAAGGCGGGACCCCCCCTACGAGCAGTACTTC
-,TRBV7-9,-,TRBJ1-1,CASSLQGWNTEAFF,TGTGCCAGCAGCCTACAGGGATGGAACACTGAAGCTTTCTTT
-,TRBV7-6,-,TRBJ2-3,CASSQTVMSSSTDTQYF,TGTGCCAGCAGCCAGACAGTTATGAGTTCGAGCACAGATACGCAGTATTTT
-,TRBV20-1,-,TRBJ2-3,CSAPVAGSGTDTQYF,TGCAGTGCACCAGTGGCGGGTAGCGGCACAGATACGCAGTATTTT
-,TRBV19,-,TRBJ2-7,CASSIDGSSYEQYF,TGTGCCAGTAGTATAGACGGGAGCTCCTACGAGCAGTACTTC
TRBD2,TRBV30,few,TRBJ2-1,CAWGGTSSNEQFF,TGTGCCTGGGGAGGGACTAGCAGCAATGAGCAGTTCTTC
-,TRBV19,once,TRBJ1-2,CASSRRDGGNYGYTF,TGTGCCAGTAGTAGGCGGGACGGAGGCAACTATGGCTACACCTTC
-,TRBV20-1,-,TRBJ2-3,CSARDRWAVADTQYF,TGCAGTGCTAGAGATCGGTGGGCCGTTGCAGATACGCAGTATTTT